Presented here are 24 T cell receptor beta chains from one specimen sequenced in a study of CD8+ T cells in alopecia areata. The authors extracted RNA and reverse transcribed it into cDNA as the sequencing template. TCRdb's table, derived via immunoSEQ multiplex PCR, lists solely in-frame clones and lacks some. The sample holds 150,000 to 200,000 clones; over 50% are singletons and the top ten take roughly 15%. The material sequenced was CD4+ T cells sorted from blood, taken at week 0. The receptors originated from a human donor with alopecia areata.

This sequence joins TRBV10-3 and TRBJ1-1; TRBD1 matches 8 bases. This CDR3 has 16 residues. V shed 3 bases, J shed 0 bases, and the junction held 6 bases outside the gene matches. CDR1 and CDR2 from the germline V gene are ENHRY and SYGVKD. The CDR3 protein is CAISEPRTGMNTEAFF. The CDR3 region has the DNA TGTGCCATCAGTGAACCGAGGACAGGGATGAACACTGAAGCTTTCTTT.

The chain is built from TRBV27 and TRBJ2-5; tentative D call: TRBD1 (6 bases). Trimming left V 10 bases short and J 4 bases short, with 31 bases between. The germline V gene encodes CDR1 MNHEY and CDR2 SMNVEV (reference sequence). The CDR3 contains 18 residues. The CDR3 protein is CATSSGPTNRVFGETQYF. The CDR3 DNA is TGTGCCACGTCCTCAGGTCCCACGAACAGGGTCTTTGGAGAGACCCAGTACTTC.

The CDR3 DNA sequence: TGCGCCAGCAGCTCCAGGGGGTCGGAGGATTCACCCCTCCACTTT. The encoded protein is CASSSRGSEDSPLHF. The gene calls are TRBV4-1 and TRBJ1-6; 7 nucleotides align to TRBD1. The CDR3 is 15 residues long. With V trimmed by 5 bases and J by 8 bases, 9 bases remained unmatched. Germline V gene data show CDR1 as MGHRA and CDR2 as YSYEKL.

V is TRBV23-1 and J is TRBJ2-7, with D possibly being TRBD1 (6 bases). TRBV23-1 has ORF status, its function being uncertain. The V end lost 3 bases, the J end lost 2 bases, and 11 bases lay between the germline ends. The CDR3 sequence is 14 residues long. CDR3 in amino acids: CASSHQTGPYEQYF. The CDR3 DNA is TGCGCCAGCAGTCATCAGACAGGTCCCTACGAGCAGTACTTC.

The gene calls are TRBV4-1 and TRBJ2-5, with D hard to call. V lost 1 base, J lost 5 bases, and 8 bases lay in between. CDR3 size: 13 residues. Germline V gene data show CDR1 as MGHRA and CDR2 as YSYEKL. The CDR3 region is CASSQVSPETQYF. The CDR3 DNA follows: TGCGCCAGCAGCCAAGTGTCACCGGAGACCCAGTACTTC.

The chain combines TRBV5-6 with TRBJ2-7, with 7 bases lining up with TRBD2. The V segment lost 6 bases and the J segment 3 bases; nucleotides outside the gene matches: 3. This CDR3 is built from 12 residues. Germline V gene data show CDR1 as SGHDT and CDR2 as YYEEEE. CDR3 region: CASTRGNYEQYF. DNA for the CDR3: TGTGCCAGCACGCGGGGGAACTACGAGCAGTACTTC. The whole variable domain, remainder taken from reference TRBV5-6 and TRBJ2-7, is DAGVTQSPTHLIKTRGQQVTLRCSPKSGHDTVSWYQQALGQGPQFIFQYYEEEERQRGNFPDRFSGHQFPNYSSELNVNALLLGDSALYLCASTRGNYEQYFGPGTRLTVT.

This clone showed up just a few times. This sequence joins TRBV7-2 and TRBJ2-7; 7 nucleotides align to TRBD1. With 5 bases clipped from V and 7 bases from J, the junction kept 8 bases outside the gene matches. The germline CDR1 and CDR2 sequences are SGHTA and FQGNSA. This CDR3 comprises 13 residues. The CDR3 DNA sequence: TGTGCCAGCAGCCCAAGGACAGGTTGGGAGCAGTACTTC. As protein: CASSPRTGWEQYF.

The chain uses TRBV9 and TRBJ1-6; TRBD1 might be the D (5 bases). CDR1 and CDR2 (germline): SGDLS, YYNGEE. V lost 0 bases, J lost 9 bases, and 19 bases lay in between. There are 17 residues in the CDR3. The CDR3, as DNA: TGTGCCAGCAGCGTAGAGGCGGGGGAGGCCGCCGGTTCACCCCTCCACTTT. Translated: CASSVEAGEAAGSPLHF.

The genes are TRBV11-2 and TRBJ2-7, with D unclear. Germline CDR1 and CDR2: SGHAT and FQNNGV. The CDR3 has 13 residues. V was pared by 5 bases and J by 1 base, with 9 bases between. The CDR3 nucleotides are TGTGCCAGCAGCACTGGTGGATCCTACGAGCAGTACTTC. The encoded protein is CASSTGGSYEQYF.

V is TRBV30 and J is TRBJ1-5, with D possibly being TRBD1 (6 bases). In germline, CDR1 is GTSNPN, CDR2 SVGIG (reference sequence). Trimming shortened V by 2 bases and J by 1 base, and 21 bases separated the two germline ends. CDR3 length: 18 residues. The CDR3 DNA follows: TGTGCCTGGAGTCCATATACAGGGATAGAACGGAGCAATCAGCCCCAGCATTTT. It yields the protein CAWSPYTGIERSNQPQHF.

V is TRBV30 and J is TRBJ2-7; tentatively, D is TRBD1 or TRBD2 (5 bases each). Germline CDR1 and CDR2: GTSNPN and SVGIG (reference sequence). V lost 0 bases to trimming and J lost 3 bases, with 12 bases between them. CDR3 length: 14 amino acids. CDR3 sequence (DNA): TGTGCCTGGAGTGTGAAGGGGACCTACTACGAGCAGTACTTC. This sequence encodes CAWSVKGTYYEQYF. The variable domain in full, completed from reference TRBV30 and TRBJ2-7, reads SQTIHQWPATLVQPVGSPLSLECTVEGTSNPNLYWYRQAAGRGLQLLFYSVGIGQISSEVPQNLSASRPQDRQFILSSKKLLLSDSGFYLCAWSVKGTYYEQYFGPGTRLTVT.

The chain links TRBV9 to TRBJ1-6; D is unresolved. CDR3 size: 15 residues. The V gene lost 0 bases and the J gene lost 7 bases, with 11 bases spanning the gap. The germline V gene has CDR1 SGDLS and CDR2 YYNGEE. CDR3 loop: CASSVADDANSPLHF. The CDR3 bases are TGTGCCAGCAGCGTAGCGGACGACGCGAATTCACCCCTCCACTTT.

This clone is a singleton in its sample. The chain has TRBV6-5 and TRBJ2-7, with 8 nucleotides matching TRBD1. Germline loops: CDR1 MNHEY, CDR2 SVGAGI. This CDR3 comprises 14 residues. V shed 4 bases, J shed 5 bases, and the junction held 7 bases outside the gene matches. CDR3 sequence reads: CASSSFQGANEQYF. DNA for the CDR3: TGTGCCAGCAGTTCGTTCCAGGGGGCCAACGAGCAGTACTTC.

This clone was counted only a few times. The chain joins TRBV29-1 to TRBJ2-3, with D tentatively TRBD2 (6 bases). V was trimmed by 5 bases and J by 4 bases, leaving 22 bases between them. The CDR3 covers 16 residues. Germline CDR1 reads SQVTM; CDR2 reads ANQGSEA. CDR3 bases: TGCAGCGTTTCACCGACGGAGGGTTTGGGGGCAGATACGCAGTATTTT. Translating it yields CSVSPTEGLGADTQYF.

This clone was detected only once. This CDR3 is CASSSVGGGGKETQYF. For the CDR3, the DNA is TGCGCCAGCAGCTCCGTGGGAGGCGGGGGTAAAGAGACCCAGTACTTC. This chain joins TRBV5-1 and TRBJ2-5; 7 bases match TRBD2. Germline loops: CDR1 SGHRS, CDR2 YFSETQ. This CDR3 region has 16 residues. V lost 3 bases, J lost 3 bases, and 11 bases stayed unmatched.

This clone was picked up a small number of times. This chain joins TRBV29-1 and TRBJ1-2; the match to TRBD1 covers 8 bases. V was clipped by 8 bases and J by 8 bases; unmatched bases: 7. The germline V gene has CDR1 SQVTM and CDR2 ANQGSEA. CDR3 length: 11 amino acids. The chain's CDR3 is CSLGTGGGYTF. CDR3 nucleotides: TGCAGCCTCGGGACAGGCGGCGGCTACACCTTC.

The chain recombines TRBV14 with TRBJ1-6; D not resolved. Trimming took off 0 bases at V and 14 bases at J, with 8 bases between the two ends. This CDR3 comprises 12 residues. Germline V lookup: CDR1 SGHDN, CDR2 FVKESK. DNA of the CDR3: TGTGCCAGCAGCCAAGAGAGATGGGCCCTCCACTTT. This translates into CASSQERWALHF.

This clone was counted at least ten times. The V gene is TRBV6-1, the J gene TRBJ2-6; D unclear. V lost 2 bases to trimming and J lost 0 bases, with 17 bases between them. CDR1 is MNHNS, CDR2 SASEGT, per germline. This CDR3 has 19 residues. The CDR3 nucleotides are TGTGCCAGCAGTGAAAATGTGCAGGCTACGTCCTCTGGGGCCAACGTCCTGACTTTC. Its protein product is CASSENVQATSSGANVLTF.

In this sample, this clone turned up a few times. The V call is TRBV29-1, the J call TRBJ2-2, with a possible D match to TRBD2 (5 bases). The germline V and J ends were trimmed by 4 bases and 4 bases, with 13 bases remaining between them. Germline V gene sequence: CDR1 SQVTM, CDR2 ANQGSEA. The CDR3 has 14 residues. The CDR3 here is CSVGLVRGTGELFF. As DNA, the CDR3 is TGCAGCGTTGGGTTGGTTCGGGGCACCGGGGAGCTGTTTTTT.

This clone has more than one count but fewer than ten. Other DNA sequences in the same sample also yield this CDR3. CDR3 amino acids: CASSIRPDRGNTEAFF. The CDR3 DNA reads as TGTGCCAGTAGTATAAGGCCGGACAGGGGGAACACTGAAGCTTTCTTT. The chain is built from TRBV19 and TRBJ1-1, with 9 bases that match TRBD1. CDR1 is LNHDA, CDR2 SQIVND, per germline (reference sequence). This CDR3 contains 16 residues. Trimming took 2 bases from V and 1 from J; bases not matched to a gene: 5.

The V gene is TRBV6-5, the J gene TRBJ2-7, with D unresolved. V lost 6 bases, J lost 4 bases, and 13 bases lay in between. The CDR3 sequence is 13 residues long. Germline loops: CDR1 MNHEY, CDR2 SVGAGI. CDR3: CASSFTRGYEQYF. CDR3 DNA: TGTGCCAGCAGCTTTACAAGAGGATACGAGCAGTACTTC.

The table lists this clone with a count of one. The chain joins TRBV5-1 to TRBJ1-1; D gene ambiguous. The germline V gene has CDR1 SGHRS and CDR2 YFSETQ. V was clipped by 4 bases and J by 4 bases, with 8 bases between them. There are 12 residues in the CDR3. This CDR3 reads CASSLGSTEAFF. As DNA, the CDR3 is TGCGCCAGCAGCCTCGGGAGCACTGAAGCTTTCTTT.

This chain uses TRBV20-1 with TRBJ2-3, with D possibly TRBD2 on 6 matching bases. Trimming removed 6 bases at V and 5 bases at J, with 9 bases between. The germline V gene has CDR1 DFQATT and CDR2 SNEGSKA (reference sequence). This CDR3 region has 11 residues. DNA of the CDR3: TGCAGTGCGCAGACTAGAGATACGCAGTATTTT. Translated: CSAQTRDTQYF.

The chain couples TRBV29-1 to TRBJ2-5; tentatively, D is TRBD1 (6 bases). There are 13 residues in the CDR3. Looked up from germline, CDR1 is SQVTM and CDR2 is ANQGSEA. Trimming shortened V by 7 bases and J by 2 bases, and 14 bases separated the two germline ends. This chain's CDR3 is CSASGQRQETQYF. The DNA for the CDR3 is TGCAGCGCCTCGGGACAACGACAAGAGACCCAGTACTTC.